This TCR beta chain came from a study of Graves' ophthalmopathy and Graves' hyperthyroidism. Notes on the study in general: Most thyroid clonotypes with frequency above 0.001 were detected in blood too.

From RNA, the CDR3 regions of TCR beta chains were amplified and sequenced. HTBI primers were used in a first-round RT-PCR, which preceded a second-round multiplex PCR. A single record per CDR3 protein comes from TCRdb applying MiXCR to the multiplex PCR reads. The sample contains over a million distinct CDR3 sequences, about 38% of which appear only once. The CDR3 is made up of 17 amino acids. V dropped 0 bases and J dropped 3; count of bases not matched to a gene: 11. The germline gives CDR1 LGHDT, CDR2 YNNKEL (reference sequence). On this clonotype itself: Its antigen is unidentified.

This TCR was sampled from an adult man with Graves' hyperthyroidism. The chain uses TRBV3-1 and TRBJ2-7; the match to TRBD2 covers 7 bases. Sample: peripheral blood or thyroid tissue (not recorded which). This chain's CDR3 is CASSQESPSGPYYEQYF. The CDR3 nucleotides read TGTGCCAGCAGCCAAGAATCGCCTAGCGGCCCCTACTACGAGCAGTACTTC.